A single sample gave rise to the 25 T cell receptor beta chains below, sequenced in a study of T cells in Graves' hyperthyroidism and ophthalmopathy. RNA transcripts were the template for amplifying TCR beta CDR3 regions. First-round RT-PCR targeting the TCR CDR3 was performed with the HTBI primer set. MiXCR, applied by TCRdb to the multiplex PCR reads, yields one record per CDR3 protein. The sample records about 420,000 distinct CDR3 sequences, approximately 15% being singletons. The material sequenced was blood. The receptors derive from a woman aged 18-29 years with Graves' hyperthyroidism.

The chain recombines TRBV6-1 with TRBJ1-6; D perhaps matches TRBD1 (5 bases). The CDR3 spans 15 residues. Trimming took 5 bases from V and 11 from J, leaving 19 bases between them. Germline-derived CDR1 and CDR2 are MNHNS and SASEGT. CDR3 amino acids: CASSRDPPTGTPLHF. The CDR3 DNA sequence: TGTGCCAGCAGTCGGGACCCACCAACCGGTACACCCCTCCACTTT.

This clonotype was found many times. This chain connects TRBV12-3 or TRBV12-4 to TRBJ2-1; TRBD1 or TRBD2 may be the D gene (6 bases each). V lost 4 bases, J lost 8 bases, and 15 bases lay in between. This CDR3 is 14 amino acids long. In nucleotides, the CDR3 is TGTGCCAGCAGTTGGGGGGCCTCTGCCGATGAGCAGTTCTTC. Its translation: CASSWGASADEQFF.

This clonotype has only a few counts. The chain uses TRBV28 and TRBJ2-3, with 9 bases matching TRBD2. CDR3 length equals 17 residues. V shed 1 base and J 7 bases; nucleotides not matched to a gene: 12. Germline V lookup: CDR1 MDHEN, CDR2 SYDVKM. As DNA, the CDR3 is TGTGCCAGCAGTTTATATCGTGCTAGCGGGGAGAGAAATACGCAGTATTTT. Its translation: CASSLYRASGERNTQYF.

In regard to this clonotype: A read error is possible here, since a much larger clone lies one base away. V and J are TRBV6-4 and TRBJ2-3; possible D gene TRBD2, 7 bases. Germline assignment: CDR1 MRHNA and CDR2 SNTAGT. This CDR3 has 15 amino acids. For the CDR3, the DNA is TGTGCCAGCAGTGACTCGGGGGGGGCCACACATACGCAGTATTTT. Its translation is CASSDSGGATHTQYF.

This clonotype was counted only a few times. A much larger clone lies one base from this, so it may be a read error. The chain links TRBV3-1 to TRBJ1-6; D is perhaps TRBD1 (6 bases). The V gene's germline CDR1 is LGHDT and CDR2 YNNKEL (reference sequence). CDR3 length: 15 amino acids. CDR3 sequence (DNA): TGTGCCAACAGCCGGAACAGGGAGGGCAATTCACCCCTCCACTTT. This encodes CANSRNREGNSPLHF.

This clonotype was recorded a few times. The rearrangement uses TRBV19 and TRBJ1-3; D remains ambiguous. The V gene's germline CDR1 is LNHDA and CDR2 SQIVND (reference sequence). The CDR3 is 14 amino acids. V lost 4 bases and J 0 bases, leaving 7 bases between the germline ends. This chain's CDR3 is CASSTRPSGNTIYF. CDR3 bases: TGTGCCAGTAGTACGCGGCCCTCTGGAAACACCATATATTTT.

There are a few counts of this clonotype. The rearrangement uses TRBV20-1 and TRBJ1-4; D not certain. The CDR3 contains 14 residues. V dropped 5 bases and J dropped 7 bases, with 17 bases sitting between them. In germline, CDR1 is DFQATT, CDR2 SNEGSKA (reference sequence). The CDR3 loop is CSAPSSQPFEKLFF. DNA for the CDR3: TGCAGTGCTCCCTCCAGCCAGCCGTTTGAAAAACTGTTTTTT.

This clonotype was observed a handful of times. V gene TRBV20-1 combines with J gene TRBJ2-1; D is undetermined. The DNA end lines up better with TRBJ2-7; the J call may be wrong. The CDR3 is 16 residues long. CDR1 and CDR2 from the germline V gene are DFQATT and SNEGSKA (reference sequence). DNA of the CDR3: TGCAGTGCTAGTTTAACCCGACCCGGCTCCTACAATGAGCAGTACTTC. Protein: CSASLTRPGSYNEQYF.

This clonotype was recorded at least ten times. One end of the junction is discordant with germline, which a read error may explain. The DNA of the CDR3 is TGTGCTAATGGTCCCATGACAGATACGCAGTATTTT. Protein product: CANGPMTDTQYF. The V and J genes are TRBV12-5 and TRBJ2-3; D gene ambiguous. The CDR3 is 12 residues long. Germline V gene data show CDR1 as LGHNT and CDR2 as FRNRAP. The whole variable domain, filled in from reference TRBV12-5 and TRBJ2-3, reads DARVTQTPRHKVTEMGQEVTMRCQPILGHNTVFWYRQTMMQGLELLAYFRNRAPLDDSGMPKDRFSAEMPDATLATLKIQPSEPRDSAVYFCANGPMTDTQYFGPGTRLTVL.

This clonotype was detected a few times. This chain connects TRBV12-3 or TRBV12-4 to TRBJ1-2; D remains unclear. The CDR3 totals 12 residues. Trimming shortened V by 2 bases and J by 8 bases, and 9 bases separated the two germline ends. Here the CDR3 reads CASSLSGRGYTF. The CDR3 region has the DNA TGTGCCAGCAGTTTATCCGGGCGCGGCTACACCTTC.

The CDR3 DNA is TGTGCCATCAGCCTCACAAGGGGCACTGAAGCTTTCTTT. Translating it yields CAISLTRGTEAFF. The rearrangement joins TRBV10-3 to TRBJ1-1, with D possibly matching TRBD1 (5 bases). V lost 6 bases and J lost 4, with 12 bases in between. The CDR3 loop spans 13 amino acids. Germline V gene lookup returns CDR1 ENHRY and CDR2 SYGVKD.

This clonotype was observed many times. The V gene is TRBV7-2, the J gene TRBJ2-6, with 10 bases matching TRBD1. The germline gives CDR1 SGHTA, CDR2 FQGNSA. V shed 5 bases and J 4 bases; nucleotides not matched to a gene: 14. The CDR3 loop spans 19 amino acids. The CDR3 spells CASSPGVTGGSWGANVLTF. DNA for the CDR3: TGTGCCAGCAGCCCGGGCGTGACAGGGGGCTCTTGGGGGGCCAACGTCCTGACTTTC.

This clonotype was seen at least ten times. One junction end does not reproduce the germline sequence, and a read error may be involved. The chain employs TRBV30 and TRBJ2-7; the D gene is possibly TRBD2 (6 bases). The V gene's germline CDR1 is GTSNPN and CDR2 SVGIG (reference sequence). CDR3 size: 12 residues. This CDR3 reads CAWCVWAGEQYF. As DNA, the CDR3 is TGTGCCTGGTGTGTCTGGGCGGGGGAGCAGTACTTC.

The sample holds many counts of this clonotype. The genes are TRBV5-1 and TRBJ2-3; 7 nucleotides match TRBD1. The germline gives CDR1 SGHRS, CDR2 YFSETQ. The CDR3 runs 15 residues. V was clipped by 4 bases and J by 0 bases; unmatched bases: 5. The CDR3 loop is CASSEGAQSTDTQYF. Written as DNA, the CDR3 is TGCGCCAGCAGCGAGGGGGCTCAGAGCACAGATACGCAGTATTTT.

J is TRBJ2-3 and V is TRBV19; 7 bases fit TRBD2. Germline CDR1 reads LNHDA; CDR2 reads SQIVND (reference sequence). The CDR3 contains 15 residues. With 3 bases clipped from V and 0 bases from J, the junction kept 3 bases outside the gene matches. The CDR3 DNA reads TGTGCCAGTAGTATGGTTAGCGGGAGCACAGATACGCAGTATTTT. The encoded protein is CASSMVSGSTDTQYF.

This clonotype was detected ten times or more. The chain links TRBV20-1 to TRBJ1-6, with D possibly matching TRBD1 (5 bases). The CDR3 is 13 residues long. The V gene lost 5 bases and the J gene lost 10 bases, with 15 bases spanning the gap. CDR1 and CDR2 from the germline V gene are DFQATT and SNEGSKA (reference sequence). CDR3 region: CSAPGTGGSPLHF. CDR3 sequence (DNA): TGCAGTGCTCCCGGGACGGGTGGCTCACCCCTCCACTTT.

This clonotype has ten or more counts. The V and J genes are TRBV20-1 and TRBJ1-6, with D tentatively TRBD1 (6 bases). V shed 3 bases and J shed 9 bases, with 12 bases lying between them. The CDR3 is made up of 13 amino acids. Germline CDR1 DFQATT, CDR2 SNEGSKA (reference sequence). The CDR3 spells CSASTGLGSPLHF. DNA of the CDR3: TGCAGTGCTAGCACAGGGTTAGGTTCACCCCTCCACTTT.

This clonotype was detected ten times or more. This chain uses TRBV6-1 with TRBJ1-6, with a tentative D call TRBD1 (6 bases). The germline V gene has CDR1 MNHNS and CDR2 SASEGT. V was pared by 3 bases and J by 9 bases, with 15 bases between. The CDR3 is 15 amino acids. The CDR3 nucleotides read TGTGCCAGCAGTGAGTTCGTCAGGGGAATTTCACCCCTCCACTTT. Residues: CASSEFVRGISPLHF.

This clonotype was seen ten or more times. This CDR3 is CSAYPLAAIYEQYF. For the CDR3, the DNA is TGCAGTGCTTATCCGTTAGCCGCGATATACGAGCAGTACTTC. This rearrangement joins TRBV20-1 to TRBJ2-7; D call uncertain. This CDR3 is built from 14 residues. Trimming cost V 5 bases and J 4 bases, with 18 bases left between them. Germline V gene lookup returns CDR1 DFQATT and CDR2 SNEGSKA (reference sequence).

This CDR3 reads CASRVRTDQETQYF. The DNA of the CDR3 is TGTGCCAGCAGAGTAAGGACGGATCAAGAGACCCAGTACTTC. V usage is TRBV6-2 or TRBV6-3 and J usage is TRBJ2-5; D call uncertain. The V end lost 6 bases, the J end lost 2 bases, and 13 bases lay between the germline ends. Germline CDR1 is MNHEY and CDR2 is SVGEGT. The CDR3 covers 14 residues.

This clonotype has only a few counts. The chain combines TRBV10-3 with TRBJ1-2, with D tentatively TRBD1 (5 bases). There are 14 residues in the CDR3. The germline V gene encodes CDR1 ENHRY and CDR2 SYGVKD. V was cut by 7 bases and J by 2 bases, with 14 bases left in between. The CDR3 bases are TGTGCCATCAAATACAGCGAGGGGAACTATGGCTACACCTTC. Protein sequence: CAIKYSEGNYGYTF.

This clonotype was detected many times. J is TRBJ2-7 and V is TRBV28, with D tentatively TRBD1 (6 bases). V shed 5 bases and J shed 3 bases, with 14 bases lying between them. The germline V gene has CDR1 MDHEN and CDR2 SYDVKM. This CDR3 comprises 14 residues. CDR3 loop: CASSPGTFVYEQYF. In nucleotides, the CDR3 is TGTGCCAGCAGTCCCGGGACATTTGTCTACGAGCAGTACTTC.

To note about this clonotype: The junction shows a germline mismatch at one end, possibly a read error. The chain recombines TRBV5-1 with TRBJ2-5; TRBD1 matches at 9 bases. Germline-derived CDR1 and CDR2 are SGHRS and YFSETQ. CDR3 length: 14 residues. The CDR3 reads CASGLAGTGETQYF. Written as DNA, the CDR3 is TGCGCCAGCGGCTTGGCCGGGACAGGGGAGACCCAGTACTTC. The full variable domain, completed using reference TRBV5-1 and TRBJ2-5, is KAGVTQTPRYLIKTRGQQVTLSCSPISGHRSVSWYQQTPGQGLQFLFEYFSETQRNKGNFPGRFSGRQFSNSRSEMNVSTLELGDSALYLCASGLAGTGETQYFGPGTRLLVL.

This clonotype was counted many times. This chain joins TRBV4-1 and TRBJ2-2; D not resolved. The germline gives CDR1 MGHRA, CDR2 YSYEKL. V was pared by 2 bases and J by 1 base, with 8 bases between. This CDR3 spans 15 amino acids. The DNA of the CDR3 is TGCGCCAGCAGCCAAATGACGGTGAACACCGGGGAGCTGTTTTTT. Its translation: CASSQMTVNTGELFF.

This clonotype was observed at least ten times. V and J are TRBV10-2 and TRBJ2-3, with 9 bases identical to TRBD2. Per germline, CDR1 WSHSY and CDR2 SAAADI. V was pared by 3 bases and J by 0 bases, with 10 bases of the junction left unmatched. CDR3 size: 18 residues. The CDR3 loop reads CASSEIFGSGRSTDTQYF. The DNA for the CDR3 is TGCGCCAGCAGTGAAATATTCGGAAGCGGGAGGAGCACAGATACGCAGTATTTT.